The entry below describes one TCR beta chain. The antigen this receptor binds is unknown. Nothing much larger sits one base from this clone, and base qualities are not available. According to the germline V gene (reference sequence), CDR1 reads PRHDT and CDR2 reads FYEKMQ. The CDR3 holds 14 amino acids from the cysteine to the phenylalanine. The only DNA kept is the CDR3, 42 bases in frame from the first base. Cut back by 6 bases and 4 bases, the V and J ends lie 15 bases apart. This entry is derived from a study of blood T cell repertoires in COVID-19 (dated by TCRdb to 2020 to 2022). General notes on the study: Samples from collaborators originated in the United States, Italy and Spain and spanned both the acute and convalescent phases of COVID-19. The repertoires were released in a freely available public database meant as a resource for research on the immune response to SARS-CoV-2. The prospective study material was composed of cDNA or gDNA derived from T cells, B-cell-depleted T cells, or PBMCs. The samples were drawn from the first 160 participants of the ongoing ImmuneRACE study and from some 1,300 subjects provided by 6 global collaborators. HLA class I and class II types, where available, came from metadata supplied by the sample provider rather than from assay-based typing. Sample metadata almost always included a de-identified subject ID, COVID-19 status, age in years and sex. The dataset comprised deeply sampled blood TCRbeta repertoires from subjects exposed to, actively infected with, or recovered from COVID-19. Findings and caveats that apply to the study as a whole: How much clinical and demographic metadata was included differed by source and by participant, and the metadata was provided uncurated.

The immunoSEQ Assay, a bias-controlled multiplex PCR, was used to amplify TCRbeta CDR3 regions from genomic DNA. As for the authors' bioinformatics: The number of nucleated cells in each sample was estimated from the amplification of reference gene primers within the assay. Sequence reads were collapsed and filtered to measure the absolute abundance of every unique TCRbeta CDR3 rearrangement. For each sample, productive Simpson clonality was calculated as the square root of Simpson's diversity index across productive rearrangements. TCRdb carries this immuneACCESS record with in-frame sequences only. Its versions omit some clonotypes, under half of them owing to an unresolved V gene in the studies checked, with the rest unexplained. That table supplies the V and J calls and clone size; D and trimming were determined from the DNA. The sample yields hundreds of thousands of clones; around 82% were counted once. Of the sample, around 4.5% is held by the ten largest clones.

In the prospective study, participants were roughly 18 to 95 years old, resided in 24 geographic areas of the United States, and were enrolled through a virtual design. Cohort assignment in the prospective study relied on participant-reported clinical history from a screening survey and a study questionnaire. In the prospective study, whole blood, serum and a nasopharyngeal or oropharyngeal swab were collected from each participant by mobile phlebotomists. Participants in the prospective study had the option to provide additional blood draws and questionnaires over a roughly two-month period. Blood samples from the prospective study were shipped frozen or at room temperature prior to DNA extraction.

The TCR sequence derives from a man aged 25-45 years with acute COVID-19. The sequenced material came from PBMCs or T cells enriched from blood (not recorded which). Here the chain combines TRBV13 and TRBJ1-1; a tentative D match to TRBD1 spans 5 bases. Here the CDR3 is given as CASRLRAGSTEAFF. The DNA is TGTGCCAGCAGACTCAGGGCGGGGAGCACTGAAGCTTTCTTT.